These 15 T cell receptor beta chains were all obtained from the same sample, sequenced in a study of regulatory T cells in long-lasting Graves disease. Time point indicated: persistent/refractory GD, antithyroid drugs over 5 years with positive TRAb. PBMCs provided the RNA from which the TCR library was made. Researchers made TCR beta libraries by using iRepertoire HTBI primers and running Arm-PCR on CDR3 regions. TCRdb itself ran the multiplex PCR reads through MiXCR, one entry per CDR3 protein. The sample consists of fewer than 400,000 distinct CDR3 sequences, less than 25% of them appearing once. Sequenced material: peripheral blood mononuclear cells (PBMCs), taken when the disease was refractory, from a patient treated with antithyroid drugs. These receptors came from a female donor with Graves disease.

The chain has TRBV10-3 and TRBJ2-2; D is possibly TRBD2 (7 bases). The germline V gene has CDR1 ENHRY and CDR2 SYGVKD. The CDR3 totals 16 residues. The ends were cut back, 6 bases at V and 7 bases at J, with 21 bases in the middle. CDR3 DNA sequence: TGTGCCATCAGGAGAGGGGGAGGGCCTGAGAACGGGGAGCTGTTTTTT. Residues: CAIRRGGGPENGELFF.

A remark on this clonotype: A much larger clone differs by one base, so this may be a read error. The chain recombines TRBV11-2 with TRBJ2-2; 8 bases are shared with TRBD1. CDR1 and CDR2 (germline): SGHAT, FQNNGV. Unmatched junction bases numbered 8, after V lost 2 bases and J lost 9 bases. The length of the CDR3 is 15 residues. The CDR3 protein is CASSLSPGGSWELFF. As DNA, the CDR3 is TGTGCCAGCAGCTTATCCCCAGGGGGCTCCTGGGAGCTGTTTTTT.

The chain carries TRBV20-1 and TRBJ1-2; 7 bases are a match to TRBD1. The CDR3 runs to 15 residues. V lost 4 bases and J lost 2; bases outside the gene matches: 10. Germline lookup yields CDR1 DFQATT and CDR2 SNEGSKA (reference sequence). The CDR3 here is CSAIDPRQGNYGYTF. CDR3 bases: TGCAGTGCTATCGACCCTAGACAGGGAAACTATGGCTACACCTTC.

On this clonotype: One base away lies a much larger clone, so this may be a sequencing read error. The CDR3 nucleotides are TGTGCCGGCAGCTTAGATACGTATCCAGCTAACTATGGCTACACCTTC. Residues: CAGSLDTYPANYGYTF. The chain uses TRBV11-2 and TRBJ1-2; the D is unclear. This CDR3 region has 16 residues. From germline, CDR1 is SGHAT and CDR2 FQNNGV.

This clonotype appeared a single time. The chain links TRBV19 to TRBJ2-1; TRBD2 matches at 10 bases. Germline V gives CDR1 LNHDA, CDR2 SQIVND (reference sequence). Trimming removed 7 bases from V and 5 bases from J; junction bases left unmatched: 2. This CDR3 comprises 13 residues. CDR3 residues: CASTSGSDNEQFF. The CDR3 nucleotides are TGTGCCAGTACTAGCGGGAGCGACAATGAGCAGTTCTTC.

This clonotype was counted many times. The chain recombines TRBV6-2 or TRBV6-3 with TRBJ2-7; unclear D gene. Germline-derived CDR1 and CDR2 are MNHEY and SVGEGT. V was clipped by 6 bases and J by 0 bases, with 9 bases between them. The CDR3 covers 13 residues. The CDR3 region has the DNA TGTGCCAGCAGAGAACCCAACTCCTACGAGCAGTACTTC. It yields the protein CASREPNSYEQYF.

This clonotype came up many times. The J gene is TRBJ2-6, the V gene TRBV28; D unclear. Germline CDR1 reads MDHEN; CDR2 reads SYDVKM. Trimming removed 8 bases from V and 2 bases from J, with 7 bases in between. The CDR3 sequence is 13 residues long. The DNA of the CDR3 is TGTGCCAGCCTTGTACCTGGGGCCAACGTCCTGACTTTC. This encodes CASLVPGANVLTF.

The chain joins TRBV6-2 or TRBV6-3 to TRBJ1-2; D not resolved. This CDR3 is 16 amino acids long. Germline values: CDR1 MNHEY, CDR2 SVGEGT. The ends were cut back, 0 bases at V and 6 bases at J, with 17 bases in the middle. CDR3 protein: CASSYSRGREGDGYTF. As DNA, the CDR3 is TGTGCCAGCAGTTACTCCCGAGGCCGAGAGGGCGATGGCTACACCTTC.

CDR3 amino acids: CASSPPLGNTGELFF. For the CDR3, the DNA is TGTGCCAGCTCACCACCGTTGGGGAACACCGGGGAGCTGTTTTTT. The chain employs TRBV18 and TRBJ2-2; D gene unclear. V was shortened by 0 bases and J by 1 base, with 6 bases between the two germline ends. Germline V gives CDR1 KGHSH, CDR2 LQKENI. The CDR3 has 15 amino acids.

This clonotype occurred a few times. This chain uses TRBV18 with TRBJ1-3; D not resolved. Germline V gene lookup returns CDR1 KGHSH and CDR2 LQKENI. V lost 3 bases and J 0 bases, leaving 15 bases between the germline ends. The CDR3 has 17 amino acids. This chain's CDR3 is CASSPLKLAPSGNTIYF. The CDR3, as DNA: TGTGCCAGCTCACCGTTAAAGCTGGCTCCCTCTGGAAACACCATATATTTT.

The chain combines TRBV10-3 with TRBJ2-3, with 8 bases aligning to TRBD2. V shed 1 base and J 3 bases; nucleotides not matched to a gene: 9. CDR1 is ENHRY and CDR2 is SYGVKD in the germline V gene. The CDR3 is 17 amino acids. CDR3 nucleotide sequence: TGTGCCATCAGTGAGTTTGGAGCGGGAGTTCGGACAGATACGCAGTATTTT. This codes for CAISEFGAGVRTDTQYF.

The V and J genes are TRBV5-1 and TRBJ2-2, with 8 bases identical to TRBD2. The CDR3 extends over 14 amino acids. Trimming at V came to 10 bases and at J to 3 bases, leaving 8 bases not matched to a gene. Germline V gives CDR1 SGHRS, CDR2 YFSETQ. The CDR3 loop reads CASGRTSYTGELFF. The CDR3 nucleotides are TGCGCCTCGGGGCGGACTAGCTACACCGGGGAGCTGTTTTTT.

V is TRBV3-1 and J is TRBJ2-7, with no clear D. Trimming left V 4 bases short and J 2 bases short, with 21 bases between. Looked up from germline, CDR1 is LGHDT and CDR2 is YNNKEL (reference sequence). The CDR3 extends over 17 amino acids. The CDR3, as DNA: TGTGCCAGCAGCCCCTTAGGAACGAGCTCACGTACCTACGAGCAGTACTTC. It encodes CASSPLGTSSRTYEQYF.

V and J are TRBV6-1 and TRBJ2-7; no clear D. Germline V gene lookup returns CDR1 MNHNS and CDR2 SASEGT. The CDR3 has 14 amino acids. V was clipped by 7 bases and J by 5 bases, with 18 bases between them. CDR3: CASTSSSAWDEQYF. CDR3 nucleotides: TGTGCCAGCACTTCATCTAGTGCATGGGACGAGCAGTACTTC.

This clonotype has only a few counts. This chain links TRBV20-1 with TRBJ1-1; 9 bases agree with TRBD1. The CDR3 totals 12 residues. Trimming took 5 bases from V and 6 from J; bases not matched to a gene: 4. Germline V gene sequence: CDR1 DFQATT, CDR2 SNEGSKA (reference sequence). The CDR3 bases are TGCAGTGCTCGATGGACAGGGGCTGAAGCTTTCTTT. Amino acids: CSARWTGAEAFF.